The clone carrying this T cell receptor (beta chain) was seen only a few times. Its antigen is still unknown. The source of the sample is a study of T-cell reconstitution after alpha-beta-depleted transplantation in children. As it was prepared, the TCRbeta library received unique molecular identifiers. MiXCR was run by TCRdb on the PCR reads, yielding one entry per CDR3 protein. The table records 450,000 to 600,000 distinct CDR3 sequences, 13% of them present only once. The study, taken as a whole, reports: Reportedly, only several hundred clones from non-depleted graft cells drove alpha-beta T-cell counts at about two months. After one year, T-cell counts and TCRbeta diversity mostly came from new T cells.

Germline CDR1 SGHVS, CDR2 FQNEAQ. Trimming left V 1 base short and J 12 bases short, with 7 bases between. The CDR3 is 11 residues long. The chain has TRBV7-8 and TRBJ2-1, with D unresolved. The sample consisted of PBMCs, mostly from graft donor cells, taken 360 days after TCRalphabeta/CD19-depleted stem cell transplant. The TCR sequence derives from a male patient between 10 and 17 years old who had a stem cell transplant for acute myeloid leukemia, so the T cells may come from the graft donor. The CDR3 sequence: CASSLVWAQFF. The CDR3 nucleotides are TGTGCCAGCAGCTTAGTTTGGGCGCAGTTCTTC.